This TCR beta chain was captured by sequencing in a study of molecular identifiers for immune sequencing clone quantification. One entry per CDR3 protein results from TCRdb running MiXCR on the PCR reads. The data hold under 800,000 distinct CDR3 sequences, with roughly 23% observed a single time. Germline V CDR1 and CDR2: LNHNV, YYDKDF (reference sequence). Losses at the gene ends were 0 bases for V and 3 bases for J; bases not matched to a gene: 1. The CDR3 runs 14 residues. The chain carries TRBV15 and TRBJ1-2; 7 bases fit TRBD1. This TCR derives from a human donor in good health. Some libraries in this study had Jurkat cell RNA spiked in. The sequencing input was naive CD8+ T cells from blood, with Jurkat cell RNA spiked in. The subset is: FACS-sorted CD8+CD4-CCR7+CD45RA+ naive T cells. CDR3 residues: CATSREGTDYGYTF. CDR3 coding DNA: TGTGCCACCAGCAGAGAGGGGACAGACTATGGCTACACCTTC. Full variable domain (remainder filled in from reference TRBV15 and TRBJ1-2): DAMVIQNPRYQVTQFGKPVTLSCSQTLNHNVMYWYQQKSSQAPKLLFHYYDKDFNNEADTPDNFQSRRPNTSFCFLDIRSPGLGDTAMYLCATSREGTDYGYTFGSGTRLTVV.